This paragraph reports one T cell receptor beta chain. The sample comes from a study of blood T cell repertoires in COVID-19. Study-level background: Researchers got acute and convalescent COVID-19 samples from the United States, Italy and Spain. PBMCs, B-cell-depleted T cells, or T cells were the source of the cDNA or gDNA that made up the material.

The data were produced by immunoSEQ multiplex PCR, yet TCRdb's version contains in-frame clones alone and is incomplete. The table includes 200,000 or so clones, under 90% detected once. V lost 5 bases and J 0 bases, leaving 10 bases between the germline ends. This CDR3 has 14 residues. In germline, CDR1 is LNHDA, CDR2 SQIVND (reference sequence). Material: peripheral blood. V gene TRBV19 combines with J gene TRBJ1-1; D remains ambiguous. This clonotype was obtained from a man aged 25-45 years with active or convalescent COVID-19. The CDR3 DNA sequence: TGTGCCAGTAGTCGGGTACCCATGAACACTGAAGCTTTCTTT. This codes for CASSRVPMNTEAFF.